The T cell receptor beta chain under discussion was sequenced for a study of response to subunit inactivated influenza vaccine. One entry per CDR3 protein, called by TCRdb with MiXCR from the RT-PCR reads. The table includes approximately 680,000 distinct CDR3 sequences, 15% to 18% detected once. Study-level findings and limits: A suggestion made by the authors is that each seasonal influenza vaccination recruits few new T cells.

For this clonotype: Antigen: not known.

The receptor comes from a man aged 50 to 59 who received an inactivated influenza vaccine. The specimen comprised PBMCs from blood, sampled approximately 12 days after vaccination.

DNA for the CDR3: TGTGCCAGCAGCTCTATGCGGGAGAACAATGAGCAGTTCTTC. Its protein is CASSSMRENNEQFF. This chain links TRBV7-6 with TRBJ2-1; TRBD2 aligns across 7 bases. V lost 4 bases and J lost 5; bases outside the gene matches: 5. The V gene's germline CDR1 is SGHVS and CDR2 FNYEAQ. The CDR3 has 14 residues. Together with reference TRBV7-6 and TRBJ2-1, the CDR3 gives the full variable domain: GAGVSQSPRYKVTKRGQDVALRCDPISGHVSLYWYRQALGQGPEFLTYFNYEAQQDKSGLPNDRFSAERPEGSISTLTIQRTEQRDSAMYRCASSSMRENNEQFFGPGTRLTVL.